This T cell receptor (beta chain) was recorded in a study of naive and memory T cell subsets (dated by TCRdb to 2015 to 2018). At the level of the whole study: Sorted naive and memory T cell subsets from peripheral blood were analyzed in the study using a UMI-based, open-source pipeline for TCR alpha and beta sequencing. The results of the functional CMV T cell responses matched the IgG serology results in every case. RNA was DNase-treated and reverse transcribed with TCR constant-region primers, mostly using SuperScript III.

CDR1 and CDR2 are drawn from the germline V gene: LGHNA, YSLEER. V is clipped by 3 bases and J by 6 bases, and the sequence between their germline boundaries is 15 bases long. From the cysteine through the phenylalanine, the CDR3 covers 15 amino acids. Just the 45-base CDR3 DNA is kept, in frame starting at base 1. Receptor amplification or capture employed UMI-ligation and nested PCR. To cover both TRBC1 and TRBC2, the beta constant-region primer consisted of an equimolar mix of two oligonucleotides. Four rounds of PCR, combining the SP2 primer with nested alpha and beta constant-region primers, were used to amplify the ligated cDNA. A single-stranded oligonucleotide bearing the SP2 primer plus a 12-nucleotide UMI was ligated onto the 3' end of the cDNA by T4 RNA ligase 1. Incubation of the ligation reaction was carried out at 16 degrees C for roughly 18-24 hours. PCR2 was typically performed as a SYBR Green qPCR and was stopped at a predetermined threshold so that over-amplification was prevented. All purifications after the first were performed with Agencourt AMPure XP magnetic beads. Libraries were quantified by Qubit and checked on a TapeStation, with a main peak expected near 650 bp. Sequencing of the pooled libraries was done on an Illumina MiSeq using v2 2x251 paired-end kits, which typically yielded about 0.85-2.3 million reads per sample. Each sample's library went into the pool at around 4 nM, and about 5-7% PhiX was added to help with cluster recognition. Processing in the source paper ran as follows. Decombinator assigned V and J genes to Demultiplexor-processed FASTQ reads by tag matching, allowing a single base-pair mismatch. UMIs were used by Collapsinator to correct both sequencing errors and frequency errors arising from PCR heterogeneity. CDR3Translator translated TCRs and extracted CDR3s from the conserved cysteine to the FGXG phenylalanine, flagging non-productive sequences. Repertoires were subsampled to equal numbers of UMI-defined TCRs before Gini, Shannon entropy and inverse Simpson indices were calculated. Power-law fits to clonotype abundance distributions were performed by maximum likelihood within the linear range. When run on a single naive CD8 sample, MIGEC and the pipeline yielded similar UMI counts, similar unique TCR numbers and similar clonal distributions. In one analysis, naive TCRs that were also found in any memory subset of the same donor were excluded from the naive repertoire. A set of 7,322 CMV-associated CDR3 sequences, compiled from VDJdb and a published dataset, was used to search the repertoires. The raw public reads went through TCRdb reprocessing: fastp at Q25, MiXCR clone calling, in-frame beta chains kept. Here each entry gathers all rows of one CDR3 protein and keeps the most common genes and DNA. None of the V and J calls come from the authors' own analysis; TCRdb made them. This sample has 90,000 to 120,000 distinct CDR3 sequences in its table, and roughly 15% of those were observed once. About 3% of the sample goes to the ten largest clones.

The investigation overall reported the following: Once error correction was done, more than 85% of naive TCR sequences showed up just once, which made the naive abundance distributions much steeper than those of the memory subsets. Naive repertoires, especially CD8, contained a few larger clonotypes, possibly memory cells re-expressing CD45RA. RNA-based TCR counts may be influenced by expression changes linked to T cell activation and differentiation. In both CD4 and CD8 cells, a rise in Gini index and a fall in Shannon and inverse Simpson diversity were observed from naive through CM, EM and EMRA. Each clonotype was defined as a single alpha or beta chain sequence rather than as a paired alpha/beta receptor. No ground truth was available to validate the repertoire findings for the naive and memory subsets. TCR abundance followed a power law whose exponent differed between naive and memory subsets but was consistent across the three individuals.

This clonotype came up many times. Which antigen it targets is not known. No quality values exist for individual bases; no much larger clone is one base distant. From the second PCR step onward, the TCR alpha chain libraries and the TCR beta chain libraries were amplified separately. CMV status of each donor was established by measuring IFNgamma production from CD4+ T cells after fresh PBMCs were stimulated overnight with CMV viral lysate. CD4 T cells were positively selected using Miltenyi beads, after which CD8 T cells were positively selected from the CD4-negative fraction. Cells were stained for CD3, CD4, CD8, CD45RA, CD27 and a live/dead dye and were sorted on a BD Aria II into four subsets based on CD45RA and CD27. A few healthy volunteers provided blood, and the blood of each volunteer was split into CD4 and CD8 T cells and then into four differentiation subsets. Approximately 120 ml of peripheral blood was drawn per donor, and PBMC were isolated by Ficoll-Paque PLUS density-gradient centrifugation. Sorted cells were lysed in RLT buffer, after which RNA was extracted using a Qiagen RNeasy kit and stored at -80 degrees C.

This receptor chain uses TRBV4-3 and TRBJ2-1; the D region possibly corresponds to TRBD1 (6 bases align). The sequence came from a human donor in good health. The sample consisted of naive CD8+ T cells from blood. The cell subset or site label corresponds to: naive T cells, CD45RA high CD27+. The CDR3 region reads CASSHEDSASNEQFF. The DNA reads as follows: TGCGCCAGCAGCCACGAGGACAGCGCAAGCAATGAGCAGTTCTTC.